The next 17 T cell receptor beta chains were all read from a single sample in a study of Graves' ophthalmopathy and Graves' hyperthyroidism. For repertoire sequencing, the TCR beta CDR3 regions were amplified from RNA transcripts. In the first round, RT-PCR was carried out with HTBI primers, and a multiplex PCR formed the second round. Each CDR3 protein is one row after TCRdb ran MiXCR on the multiplex PCR reads. This repertoire shows roughly 1.1 million distinct CDR3 sequences, 35% to 40% found once; its top ten account for approximately 12%. Sequenced: peripheral blood or thyroid tissue (not recorded which). Receptors originate from an adult man with Graves' hyperthyroidism.

In its sample, this clonotype was seen many times. CDR3 sequence: CASGGERNYEQYF. CDR3 DNA: TGTGCCAGCGGGGGGGAACGGAACTACGAGCAGTACTTC. The rearrangement uses TRBV2 and TRBJ2-7; 7 bases map to TRBD2. The CDR3 contains 13 residues. Trimming at V came to 8 bases and at J to 3 bases, leaving 7 bases not matched to a gene. Germline-derived CDR1 and CDR2 are SNHLY and FYNNEI.

The table lists this clonotype with many counts. The CDR3 loop is CASSRVAGTGYTF. The CDR3 DNA sequence: TGTGCCAGCAGTCGGGTTGCAGGGACTGGCTACACCTTC. The V gene is TRBV7-9, the J gene TRBJ1-2; weak D call: TRBD1 (5 bases). The length of the CDR3 is 13 residues. V was shortened by 6 bases and J by 7 bases, with 15 bases between the two germline ends. Looked up from germline, CDR1 is SEHNR and CDR2 is FQNEAQ (reference sequence).

The rearrangement joins TRBV10-2 to TRBJ2-7; 13 bases align to TRBD2. The CDR3 runs to 17 residues. V lost 4 bases and J lost 6; bases outside the gene matches: 12. CDR1 WSHSY and CDR2 SAAADI come from the germline V gene. The CDR3 DNA follows: TGCGCCAGCAGTGCCGGACTAGCGGGGGCAGGGTCGGGCGAGCAGTACTTC. It yields the protein CASSAGLAGAGSGEQYF.

In its sample, this clonotype was seen many times. The rearrangement joins TRBV6-5 to TRBJ2-7; 9 bases align to TRBD1. The CDR3 contains 16 residues. Trimming took 0 bases from V and 2 from J; bases not matched to a gene: 5. Germline V gene data show CDR1 as MNHEY and CDR2 as SVGAGI. CDR3: CASSYSWGQGTYEQYF. The CDR3 DNA follows: TGTGCCAGCAGTTACTCGTGGGGACAGGGCACCTACGAGCAGTACTTC.

As to this clonotype: A read error may explain this, as a much larger clone is one base away. The chain carries TRBV5-1 and TRBJ1-2, with 7 bases that match TRBD1. The ends lost 0 bases at V and 2 bases at J; junction bases unmatched: 4. The CDR3 is 15 residues long. Germline V lookup: CDR1 SGHRS, CDR2 YFSETQ. The CDR3 loop is CASSLVNRGNYGYTF. In nucleotides, the CDR3 is TGCGCCAGCAGCTTGGTTAACAGGGGAAACTATGGCTACACCTTC.

The chain combines TRBV29-1 with TRBJ2-7, with D maybe TRBD1 (5 bases). CDR3 length: 13 residues. V lost 4 bases and J 1 base, leaving 11 bases between the germline ends. The germline V gene has CDR1 SQVTM and CDR2 ANQGSEA. The CDR3, as DNA: TGCAGCGTTGGGCAGGGTGATTCCTACGAGCAGTACTTC. Amino acid sequence: CSVGQGDSYEQYF.

The chain couples TRBV19 to TRBJ2-1, with TRBD2 as a possible D gene (5 bases). Germline V gene lookup returns CDR1 LNHDA and CDR2 SQIVND (reference sequence). CDR3 length: 15 amino acids. Trimming left V 10 bases short and J 9 bases short, with 25 bases between. CDR3 amino acids: CATRARVGLNGEQFF. CDR3 in DNA: TGTGCCACCCGGGCGAGGGTAGGGCTCAATGGTGAGCAGTTCTTC.

The V gene is TRBV27, the J gene TRBJ1-4, with D uncertain. This CDR3 spans 16 amino acids. Germline CDR1 reads MNHEY; CDR2 reads SMNVEV (reference sequence). V lost 1 base, J lost 5 bases, and 14 bases lay in between. In nucleotides, the CDR3 is TGTGCCAGCAGTTTATTCCAGCCCCGTGTGAATGAAAAACTGTTTTTT. Protein: CASSLFQPRVNEKLFF.

This clonotype was recorded many times. The genes are TRBV19 and TRBJ1-1, with TRBD1 matching 8 bases. From germline, CDR1 is LNHDA and CDR2 SQIVND (reference sequence). With V trimmed by 3 bases and J by 6 bases, 6 bases remained unmatched. There are 14 residues in the CDR3. CDR3 nucleotides: TGTGCCAGTAGTATCCCGGGGACAGGCGCTGAAGCTTTCTTT. Translating gives CASSIPGTGAEAFF.

This clonotype appeared many times. As DNA, the CDR3 is TGCAGCGTGGGAGCGGAAAGCTCCTACGAGCAGTACTTC. Protein: CSVGAESSYEQYF. V and J are TRBV29-1 and TRBJ2-7; possible D gene TRBD2, 5 bases. This CDR3 is 13 amino acids long. The V end lost 6 bases, the J end lost 0 bases, and 12 bases lay between the germline ends. CDR1 and CDR2 from the germline V gene are SQVTM and ANQGSEA.

This clonotype was seen ten or more times. The rearrangement links TRBV14 to TRBJ2-7, with 10 bases identical to TRBD1. The CDR3 covers 14 residues. The J segment lost 8 bases and the V segment lost 4 bases, leaving 8 bases of the junction unmatched. Germline V lookup: CDR1 SGHDN, CDR2 FVKESK. The CDR3 loop is CASSPTGTGAKQYF. CDR3 in DNA: TGTGCCAGCAGCCCAACCGGGACAGGGGCTAAGCAGTACTTC.

CDR3 nucleotide sequence: TGTGCCACCAGCAGAGATGATGGGCGGGTCCAAGAGACCCAGTACTTC. The encoded protein is CATSRDDGRVQETQYF. The chain employs TRBV15 and TRBJ2-5; D may be TRBD2 (5 bases). V gave up 0 bases and J gave up 1 base, with 12 bases separating them. Germline values: CDR1 LNHNV, CDR2 YYDKDF (reference sequence). There are 16 residues in the CDR3.

The rearrangement joins TRBV20-1 to TRBJ2-3; 10 nucleotides align to TRBD2. The germline gives CDR1 DFQATT, CDR2 SNEGSKA (reference sequence). The CDR3 spans 15 residues. V was clipped by 3 bases and J by 4 bases; unmatched bases: 7. CDR3 in DNA: TGCAGTGCTAGTATGCTAGCGGGAGTAGCAGATACGCAGTATTTT. Its translation is CSASMLAGVADTQYF.

The chain has TRBV7-9 and TRBJ1-2, with D unresolved. Trimming took off 0 bases at V and 6 bases at J, with 8 bases between the two ends. The CDR3 spans 13 residues. CDR1 SEHNR and CDR2 FQNEAQ come from the germline V gene (reference sequence). CDR3 coding DNA: TGTGCCAGCAGCTTAGCGGGATCACATGGCTACACCTTC. Encoded protein: CASSLAGSHGYTF. Variable domain in full (rest from reference TRBV7-9 and TRBJ1-2): DTGVSQNPRHKITKRGQNVTFRCDPISEHNRLYWYRQTLGQGPEFLTYFQNEAQLEKSRLLSDRFSAERPKGSFSTLEIQRTEQGDSAMYLCASSLAGSHGYTFGSGTRLTVV.

This clonotype has just a few counts. The chain employs TRBV6-2 or TRBV6-3 and TRBJ1-1, with D hard to call. The CDR3 loop spans 17 amino acids. Germline V gives CDR1 MNHEY, CDR2 SVGEGT. With 2 bases removed from V and 1 base from J, the gap between germline ends came to 17 bases. CDR3 protein: CASSYVYRPLKNTEAFF. The CDR3 DNA reads as TGTGCCAGCAGTTACGTGTACCGACCCCTGAAGAACACTGAAGCTTTCTTT.

This clonotype was found a few times. J is TRBJ1-5 and V is TRBV9, with 11 bases fitting TRBD1. The CDR3 has 15 amino acids. The germline CDR1 and CDR2 sequences are SGDLS and YYNGEE. The junction had 5 bases not matched to a gene; V was cut back by 3 bases and J by 6 bases. The CDR3 is CASSGRDRGSQPQHF. The CDR3 DNA sequence: TGTGCCAGCAGCGGTCGGGACAGGGGGTCTCAGCCCCAGCATTTT. Combining the CDR3 with reference TRBV9 and TRBJ1-5 gives the whole variable domain DSGVTQTPKHLITATGQRVTLRCSPRSGDLSVYWYQQSLDQGLQFLIQYYNGEERAKGNILERFSAQQFPDLHSELNLSSLELGDSALYFCASSGRDRGSQPQHFGDGTRLSIL.

This clonotype has just a few counts. V and J are TRBV4-2 and TRBJ1-2; D call uncertain. CDR3 size: 16 residues. Germline V gene lookup returns CDR1 LGHNA and CDR2 YNFKEQ. The V end lost 0 bases, the J end lost 0 bases, and 11 bases lay between the germline ends. In nucleotides, the CDR3 is TGTGCCAGCAGCCAAGATTATTTAGGCTCTAACTATGGCTACACCTTC. It yields the protein CASSQDYLGSNYGYTF.